Listed here are 4 T cell receptor beta chains from one sample, sequenced in a study of shared clonotypes between healthy human individuals. CD45RO-negative, CCR7-positively selected cells formed the naive CD8 fraction, excluding terminally differentiated effector memory CD45RA+ cells. Assay: immunoSEQ multiplex PCR; the TCRdb copy retains only in-frame clones and omits some. This sample has 560,000 or so clones, with roughly 95% found just once. Source material: naive CD8+ T cells sorted from blood. These receptors all come from a woman aged 25 to 39 in good health.

The genes are TRBV27 and TRBJ1-5; 8 nucleotides agree with TRBD1. V shed 6 bases and J 3 bases; nucleotides not matched to a gene: 7. The CDR3 is 15 residues long. Germline-derived CDR1 and CDR2 are MNHEY and SMNVEV (reference sequence). In DNA, the CDR3 is TGTGCCAGCAGCCCTAGACAGGGGAACAATCAGCCCCAGCATTTT. Protein product: CASSPRQGNNQPQHF.

This chain connects TRBV9 to TRBJ1-3; 9 bases agree with TRBD1. The trim removed 3 bases at V and 15 bases at J, leaving 7 bases unmatched. Germline CDR1 and CDR2: SGDLS and YYNGEE. The length of the CDR3 is 12 residues. The DNA of the CDR3 is TGTGCCAGCAGCGCGGGGGACAGGGAGCGATATTTT. This gives the protein CASSAGDRERYF.

The CDR3 nucleotides read TGCGCCAGCAGCTTGGCGACTTCTGGAAACACCATATATTTT. As protein: CASSLATSGNTIYF. V is TRBV5-1 and J is TRBJ1-3; D is unresolved. Germline values: CDR1 SGHRS, CDR2 YFSETQ. This CDR3 region has 14 residues. The ends were cut back, 0 bases at V and 1 base at J, with 5 bases in the middle.

V is TRBV18 and J is TRBJ2-7; 7 nucleotides align to TRBD1. This CDR3 has 15 amino acids. The germline CDR1 and CDR2 sequences are KGHSH and LQKENI. With 0 bases clipped from V and 4 bases from J, the junction kept 6 bases outside the gene matches. The CDR3 sequence is CASSPPRGGFYEQYF. In DNA form, the CDR3 reads TGTGCCAGCTCACCACCCCGAGGGGGCTTTTACGAGCAGTACTTC.